Each of the 9 T cell receptor beta chains below was sequenced from the same sample in a study of tumor and adjacent non-tumor tissue in lung cancer. RNA was extracted from bulk tissue without any cell sorting. The library came from three nested PCR rounds adapted from ARM-PCR protocols. In TCRdb, the multiplex PCR reads were re-called with MiXCR into one record per CDR3 protein. The sample records 68,000 or so distinct CDR3 sequences, 55% to 75% being singletons. What was sequenced was lung tumor tissue. All receptors come from a man aged 45-65 years with non-small cell lung cancer.

The chain has TRBV27 and TRBJ2-3; the D is unclear. Germline V CDR1 and CDR2: MNHEY, SMNVEV (reference sequence). The CDR3 covers 14 residues. Trimming pared 3 bases from V and 3 bases from J, leaving 10 bases between. The CDR3 here is CASSLTLGTDTQYF. CDR3 DNA: TGTGCCAGCAGTTTGACCTTAGGGACAGATACGCAGTATTTT.

A note on this clonotype: Mismatch with germline at one junction end may stem from a read error. This chain uses TRBV12-3 or TRBV12-4 with TRBJ1-5, with a possible D match to TRBD1 (5 bases). CDR3 length: 15 residues. The CDR3 protein is CASSLGQGGNQPQNF. CDR3 DNA: TGTGCCAGTAGTTTAGGGCAGGGAGGCAATCAGCCCCAGAATTTT.

V and J are TRBV24-1 and TRBJ2-1; possible D gene TRBD2, 5 bases. Germline V gene data show CDR1 as KGHDR and CDR2 as SFDVKD. V dropped 3 bases and J dropped 5 bases, with 13 bases sitting between them. This CDR3 spans 15 amino acids. The CDR3 spells CATSDRRLAHNEQFF. In nucleotides, the CDR3 is TGTGCCACCAGTGATAGGCGGCTAGCCCACAATGAGCAGTTCTTC.

Worth noting for this clonotype: The missing conserved phenylalanine or tryptophan at the end of this CDR3 makes a read error likely. The V call is TRBV5-5, the J call TRBJ2-1, with no clear D. The CDR3 spans 12 residues. Germline assignment: CDR1 SGHKS and CDR2 YYEKEE (reference sequence). Trimming stripped 2 bases from V and 9 bases from J, with 9 bases between. This chain's CDR3 is CASSFFLSEQFL. CDR3 coding DNA: TGTGCCAGCAGCTTCTTTCTCAGTGAGCAGTTCTTA.

This clonotype was counted a few times. This rearrangement joins TRBV19 to TRBJ1-4; D gene unclear. In germline, CDR1 is LNHDA, CDR2 SQIVND (reference sequence). The CDR3 totals 13 residues. V was cut by 3 bases and J by 8 bases, with 10 bases left in between. CDR3 sequence: CASSIGWKEKLFF. The CDR3 coding sequence is TGTGCCAGTAGTATCGGATGGAAGGAAAAACTGTTTTTT. The full variable domain, rest sourced from reference TRBV19 and TRBJ1-4, is DGGITQSPKYLFRKEGQNVTLSCEQNLNHDAMYWYRQDPGQGLRLIYYSQIVNDFQKGDIAEGYSVSREKKESFPLTVTSAQKNPTAFYLCASSIGWKEKLFFGSGTQLSVL.

This clonotype came up a few times. The CDR3 is CSARGISGIAKNIQYF. The DNA for the CDR3 is TGCAGTGCTAGAGGAATTAGCGGGATAGCCAAAAACATTCAGTACTTC. This rearrangement joins TRBV20-1 to TRBJ2-4; 8 positions match TRBD2. The germline V gene has CDR1 DFQATT and CDR2 SNEGSKA (reference sequence). The junction had 5 bases not matched to a gene; V was cut back by 1 base and J by 0 bases. The CDR3 is 16 residues long.

Note on this clonotype: Its ends do not fully match the called genes, so a read error is possible. V is TRBV5-4 and J is TRBJ1-2, with a possible D match to TRBD1 (6 bases). This CDR3 has 14 residues. The germline gives CDR1 SGHNT, CDR2 YYREEE (reference sequence). CDR3 loop: CAGSYPGACEGYTF. The CDR3 nucleotides read TGTGCCGGCAGCTATCCGGGGGCATGCGAAGGCTACACCTTC.

This clonotype was observed once. A much bigger clone sits one base away, suggesting this may be a read error. This chain connects TRBV6-6 to TRBJ2-3; 9 nucleotides match TRBD2. The CDR3 length is 15 residues. Looked up from germline, CDR1 is MNHNY and CDR2 is SVGAGI (reference sequence). This CDR3 reads CASGGVAGVGDTHYF. DNA for the CDR3: TGTGCCAGCGGAGGGGTAGCGGGAGTAGGAGATACGCACTATTTT.

As to this clonotype: As the CDR3 is not closed by the conserved phenylalanine or tryptophan, this likely results from a read error. The V gene is TRBV20-1, the J gene TRBJ2-3; D remains unclear. Trimming stripped 5 bases from V and 4 bases from J, with 10 bases between. The CDR3 runs to 12 residues. Germline CDR1 and CDR2: DFQATT and SNEGSKA (reference sequence). CDR3 DNA sequence: TGCAGTGCTCCCGGGCTCGCAGATACGCAGTATATT. Translation: CSAPGLADTQYI.